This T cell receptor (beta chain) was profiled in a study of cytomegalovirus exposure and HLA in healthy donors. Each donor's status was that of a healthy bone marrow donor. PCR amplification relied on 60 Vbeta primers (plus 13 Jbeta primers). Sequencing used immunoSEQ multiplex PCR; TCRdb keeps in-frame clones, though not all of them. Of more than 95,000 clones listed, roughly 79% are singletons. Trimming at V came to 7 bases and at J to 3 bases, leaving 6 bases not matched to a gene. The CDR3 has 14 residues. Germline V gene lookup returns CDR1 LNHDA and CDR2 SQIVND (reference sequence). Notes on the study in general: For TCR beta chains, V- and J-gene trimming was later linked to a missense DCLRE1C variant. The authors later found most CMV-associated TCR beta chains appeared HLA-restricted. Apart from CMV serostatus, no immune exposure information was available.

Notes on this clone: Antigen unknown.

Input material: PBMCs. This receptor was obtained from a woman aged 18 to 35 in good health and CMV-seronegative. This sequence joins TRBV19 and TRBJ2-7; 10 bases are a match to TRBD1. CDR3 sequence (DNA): TGTGCCAGTACAGCCGGGACAGGGGACTACGAGCAGTACTTC. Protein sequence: CASTAGTGDYEQYF.